This is a list of T cell receptor beta chains from one sample in a study of T cells in Graves' hyperthyroidism and ophthalmopathy. MiXCR, run by TCRdb on the multiplex PCR reads, gives a single entry per CDR3 protein. The sample contains about 320,000 distinct CDR3 sequences, about 15% of which appear only once. Sequencing used blood. The receptors here all came from a young man with Graves' hyperthyroidism. CDR3s include the opening cysteine and the closing phenylalanine or tryptophan. The D gene is left open where the match is weak.

D gene,V gene,J gene,CDR3 protein
TRBD2,TRBV7-9,TRBJ2-7,CASSLAGGLAGVNYEQYF
TRBD1,TRBV7-2,TRBJ2-1,CASSFGTGLNEQFF
.,TRBV5-1,TRBJ2-7,CASSFGTGTLPPYEQYF
.,TRBV9,TRBJ2-5,CASSVVGGARETQYF
.,TRBV29-1,TRBJ2-6,CSVEDGPESTGANVLTF
.,TRBV7-8,TRBJ2-3,CASSLAWQGTSADTQYF
TRBD2,TRBV12-3/TRBV12-4,TRBJ2-3,CASSPGPAGGHTDTQYF
.,TRBV5-1,TRBJ1-3,CASSLAGTGSGNTIYF
TRBD1,TRBV10-3,TRBJ1-2,CAISGPQGAGDYGYTF
.,TRBV2,TRBJ2-5,CASNAGPGETQYF
TRBD2,TRBV4-1,TRBJ2-3,CASSQLATSGTDTQYF
TRBD1,TRBV11-2,TRBJ2-7,CASSLAHRGPYEQYF
.,TRBV24-1,TRBJ2-7,CATSGGGGSSYEQYF
.,TRBV29-1,TRBJ2-6,CSVPNSRDSSNVLTF
TRBD2,TRBV4-1,TRBJ2-1,CASSQGREILTNEQFF
TRBD2,TRBV5-8,TRBJ2-1,CASSRSGRADYNEQFF
TRBD2,TRBV6-1,TRBJ2-3,CASSLSREDVTDTQYF
.,TRBV5-1,TRBJ2-3,CASSLDGLNTDTQYF
.,TRBV20-1,TRBJ2-5,CSARRFGGQETQYF
.,TRBV28,TRBJ2-7,CASSSRDNYEQYF
.,TRBV5-5,TRBJ1-4,CASSLVPVGASEKLFF
TRBD1,TRBV3-1,TRBJ1-6,CASSQHPRGMNSPLHF
.,TRBV20-1,TRBJ2-7,CSASWVGGYEQYF
.,TRBV6-1,TRBJ2-4,CASSALAAPKNIQYF
TRBD1,TRBV29-1,TRBJ1-2,CSVEAGTGLGYTF
.,TRBV12-5,TRBJ1-2,CASARTYPAGVGYGYTF
TRBD2,TRBV20-1,TRBJ2-1,CSARKPGTSLPDEQFF
TRBD2,TRBV15,TRBJ2-3,CATSRASGRTDTQYF
.,TRBV5-4,TRBJ2-1,CASSLATAVYEQFF
.,TRBV28,TRBJ2-2,CASSLGSHTGELFF
TRBD1,TRBV25-1,TRBJ2-1,CASSDFPGQGTYNEQFF
.,TRBV27,TRBJ1-5,CASRTPSTSKESNQPQHF
.,TRBV6-1,TRBJ1-1,CASTPAWGGSEAFF
.,TRBV11-2,TRBJ2-7,CASSRSLTSEQYF
TRBD2,TRBV29-1,TRBJ2-1,CSSLGEGSYNEQFF
.,TRBV11-1,TRBJ2-3,CASSSPGQTTDTQYF
.,TRBV28,TRBJ1-1,CASSAPAVTEAFF
.,TRBV28,TRBJ2-7,CASSLVTGSEQYF
.,TRBV12-3/TRBV12-4,TRBJ2-2,CASSLSEEMNTGELFF
.,TRBV20-1,TRBJ2-7,CSARDWGTGVGDEQYF
.,TRBV9,TRBJ2-3,CASSPFQGSVADTQYF
TRBD1,TRBV28,TRBJ1-6,CASSLTGGSSPLHF
.,TRBV28,TRBJ1-2,CASSLGADGYTF
.,TRBV24-1,TRBJ2-3,CATSIGGVGTDTQYF
.,TRBV5-6,TRBJ2-2,CASHIWSTGELFF
.,TRBV10-3,TRBJ2-7,CATRSSYEQYF
.,TRBV2,TRBJ1-6,CASGGSYNSPLHF
TRBD2,TRBV20-1,TRBJ2-1,CSAPSGSLDEQFF
.,TRBV28,TRBJ1-6,CASSAGIGGSPLHF
.,TRBV27,TRBJ2-1,CASSLSGEGRTYNEQFF
.,TRBV20-1,TRBJ2-5,CSASGWGREVRETQYF
.,TRBV4-2,TRBJ2-7,CASSLTKEAQGSEQYF
.,TRBV20-1,TRBJ1-2,CSDADSYGYTF
TRBD1,TRBV15,TRBJ2-1,CATSSRTGAYNEQFF